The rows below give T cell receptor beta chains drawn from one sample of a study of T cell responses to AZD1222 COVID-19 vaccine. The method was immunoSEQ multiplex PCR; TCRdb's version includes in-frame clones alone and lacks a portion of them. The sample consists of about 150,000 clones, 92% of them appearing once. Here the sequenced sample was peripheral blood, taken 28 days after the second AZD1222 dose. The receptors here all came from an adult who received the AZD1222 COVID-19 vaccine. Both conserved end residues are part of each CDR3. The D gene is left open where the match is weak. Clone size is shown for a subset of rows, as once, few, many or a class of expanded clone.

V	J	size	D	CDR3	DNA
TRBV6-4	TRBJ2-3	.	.	CASSETGVSDTQYF	TGTGCCAGCTCTGAGACGGGAGTTTCAGATACGCAGTATTTT
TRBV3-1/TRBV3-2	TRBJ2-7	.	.	CASSQDLTTQQYF	TGTGCCAGCAGCCAAGATTTAACCACCCAGCAGTACTTC
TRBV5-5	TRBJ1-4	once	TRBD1	CASSSRDRTTNEKLFF	TGTGCCAGCAGCTCGCGGGACAGAACAACTAATGAAAAACTGTTTTTT
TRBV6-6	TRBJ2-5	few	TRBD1	CAAQGAEETQYF	TGTGCCGCACAGGGGGCCGAGGAGACCCAGTACTTC
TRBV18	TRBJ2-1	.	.	CASCEDRYNEQFF	TGTGCCAGCTGTGAGGACCGTTACAATGAGCAGTTCTTC
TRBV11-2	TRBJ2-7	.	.	CASSGDRSSYEQYF	TGTGCCAGCAGCGGTGATAGGAGCTCCTACGAGCAGTACTTC
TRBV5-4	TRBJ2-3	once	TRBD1	CASSGLNRGREVDTQYF	TGTGCCAGCAGCGGCTTGAACAGGGGGCGAGAAGTAGATACGCAGTATTTT
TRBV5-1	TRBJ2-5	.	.	CASSEQGATSGNQETQYF	TGCGCCAGCAGTGAACAGGGGGCAACTAGCGGGAACCAAGAGACCCAGTACTTC
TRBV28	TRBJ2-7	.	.	CASSPPTADLDF	TGTGCCAGCAGTCCCCCCACGGCCGACCTTGACTTC
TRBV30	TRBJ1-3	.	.	CAWSVDRAGNTIYF	TGTGCCTGGAGTGTGGATAGAGCCGGAAACACCATATATTTT
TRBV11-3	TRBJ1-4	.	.	CASSLGFGQSNEKLFF	TGTGCCAGCAGCTTAGGATTCGGACAGAGTAATGAAAAACTGTTTTTT
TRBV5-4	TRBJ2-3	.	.	CASSLWGTDTQYF	TGTGCCAGCAGCTTGTGGGGCACAGATACGCAGTATTTT
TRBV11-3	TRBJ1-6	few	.	CASSLVGMGNSPLHF	TGTGCCAGCAGCTTAGTGGGGATGGGTAATTCACCCCTCCACTTT
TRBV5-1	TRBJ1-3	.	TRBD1	CASSPSYSGQGSGNTIYF	TGCGCCAGCAGCCCGAGCTATAGCGGACAGGGGTCAGGAAACACCATATATTTT
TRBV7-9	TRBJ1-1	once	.	CASSRLGNTEAFF	TGTGCCAGCAGCCGTTTGGGGAACACTGAAGCTTTCTTT
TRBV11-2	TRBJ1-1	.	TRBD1	CASSPDRANTEAFF	TGTGCCAGCAGCCCGGACAGGGCCAACACTGAAGCTTTCTTT
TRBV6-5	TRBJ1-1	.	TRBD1	CASTQGGWDEAFF	TGTGCCAGCACCCAGGGGGGGTGGGATGAAGCTTTCTTT
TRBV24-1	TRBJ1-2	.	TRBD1	CATSDRTGVYGYTF	TGTGCCACCAGTGATCGGACAGGCGTCTATGGCTACACCTTC
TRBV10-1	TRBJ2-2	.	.	CASSEGTLTGELFF	TGCGCCAGCAGTGAGGGCACTCTTACCGGGGAGCTGTTTTTT
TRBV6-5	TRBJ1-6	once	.	CASSYGRGDSPLHF	TGTGCCAGCAGTTACGGCAGGGGCGATTCACCCCTCCACTTT
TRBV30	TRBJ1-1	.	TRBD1	CAWSGDREAFF	TGTGCCTGGAGTGGGGACAGAGAAGCTTTCTTT
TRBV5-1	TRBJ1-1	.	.	CASSLTRNTEAFF	TGCGCCAGCAGCTTGACCAGGAACACTGAAGCTTTCTTT
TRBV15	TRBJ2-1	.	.	CATSRDQEGEFF	TGTGCCACCAGCAGAGATCAAGAGGGGGAGTTCTTC
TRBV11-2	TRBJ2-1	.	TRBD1	CASSLLGTGGYNEQFF	TGTGCCAGCAGCTTATTAGGGACAGGGGGGTACAATGAGCAGTTCTTC
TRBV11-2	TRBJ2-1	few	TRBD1	CASSLEWGQISYNEQFF	TGTGCCAGCAGCTTAGAGTGGGGACAGATTTCCTACAATGAGCAGTTCTTC
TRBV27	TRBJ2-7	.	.	CASSFRGFYEQYF	TGTGCCAGCAGTTTCAGGGGATTCTACGAGCAGTACTTC
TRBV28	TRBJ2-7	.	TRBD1	CASSSPSGTGTYEQYF	TGTGCCAGCAGTTCCCCCTCCGGGACAGGGACCTACGAGCAGTACTTC
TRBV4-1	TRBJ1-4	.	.	CASSQVGGTYGEKLFF	TGCGCCAGCAGCCAAGTAGGGGGGACATACGGTGAAAAACTGTTTTTT
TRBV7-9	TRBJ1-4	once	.	CASRPASGDEKLFF	TGTGCCAGCAGGCCGGCCTCTGGGGATGAAAAACTGTTTTTT
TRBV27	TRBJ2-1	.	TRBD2	CASGSIGAGGFSYNEQFF	TGTGCCAGCGGGAGCATAGGGGCGGGGGGCTTCTCCTACAATGAGCAGTTCTTC
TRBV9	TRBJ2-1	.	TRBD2	CASSAYFPGPGLPNEQFF	TGTGCCAGCAGCGCGTATTTCCCCGGACCGGGACTACCCAATGAGCAGTTCTTC
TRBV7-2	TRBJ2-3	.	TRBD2	CASRPRLAGTDTQYF	TGTGCCAGCAGACCCCGACTAGCGGGCACAGATACGCAGTATTTT
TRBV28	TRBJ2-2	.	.	CAGTSNTGELFF	TGTGCCGGTACTTCGAACACCGGGGAGCTGTTTTTT
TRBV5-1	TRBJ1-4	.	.	CASSLEGRVEEKLFF	TGCGCCAGCAGCTTGGAAGGCAGGGTGGAGGAAAAACTGTTTTTT
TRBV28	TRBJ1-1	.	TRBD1	CASSPNNRGRISPAFF	TGTGCCAGCAGTCCGAATAACAGGGGGCGAATCTCTCCCGCTTTCTTT
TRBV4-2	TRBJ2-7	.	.	CASSPQASAISYEQYF	TGTGCCAGCAGCCCTCAGGCCAGCGCAATCTCCTACGAGCAGTACTTC
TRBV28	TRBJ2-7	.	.	CASSFGHYEQYF	TGTGCCAGCAGTTTCGGCCACTACGAGCAGTACTTC
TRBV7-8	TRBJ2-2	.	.	CASSLVPGRAWNTGELFF	TGTGCCAGCAGCTTAGTACCCGGTAGGGCCTGGAACACCGGGGAGCTGTTTTTT
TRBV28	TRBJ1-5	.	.	CASRPQRNSNQPQHF	TGTGCCAGCAGACCACAGAGGAATAGCAATCAGCCCCAGCATTTT
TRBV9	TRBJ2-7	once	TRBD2	CASSGSGYEQYF	TGTGCCAGCAGCGGTAGCGGGTACGAGCAGTACTTC
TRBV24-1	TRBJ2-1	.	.	CATSFQAYNEQFF	TGTGCCACCAGTTTTCAGGCCTACAATGAGCAGTTCTTC
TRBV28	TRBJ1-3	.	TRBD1	CASLGDRGRSAGNTIYF	TGTGCCAGCCTAGGCGACAGGGGGCGGTCGGCTGGAAACACCATATATTTT
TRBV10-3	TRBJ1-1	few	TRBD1	CAITIGQGDTEAFF	TGTGCCATCACGATAGGACAGGGTGACACTGAAGCTTTCTTT
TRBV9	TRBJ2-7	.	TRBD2	CASSVEASGRNEQYF	TGTGCCAGCAGCGTAGAGGCTAGCGGGAGGAACGAGCAGTACTTC
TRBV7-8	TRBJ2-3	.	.	CASLSSLSLTDTQYF	TGTGCCAGCCTCTCTTCACTCTCGTTAACAGATACGCAGTATTTT